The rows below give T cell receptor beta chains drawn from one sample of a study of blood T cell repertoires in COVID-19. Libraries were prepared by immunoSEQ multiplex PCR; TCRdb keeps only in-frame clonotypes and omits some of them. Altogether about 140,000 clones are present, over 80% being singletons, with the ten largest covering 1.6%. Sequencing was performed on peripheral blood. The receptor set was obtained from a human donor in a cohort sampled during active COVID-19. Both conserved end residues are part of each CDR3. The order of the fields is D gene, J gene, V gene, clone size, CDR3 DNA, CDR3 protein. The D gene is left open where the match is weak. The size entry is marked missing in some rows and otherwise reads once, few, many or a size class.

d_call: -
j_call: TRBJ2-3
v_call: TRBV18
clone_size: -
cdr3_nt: TGTGCCAGCTCATTCTCTAGCACAGATACGCAGTATTTT
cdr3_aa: CASSFSSTDTQYF

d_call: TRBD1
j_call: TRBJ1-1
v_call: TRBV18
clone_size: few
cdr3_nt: TGTGCCAGCTCACCAGCTACGGGACAGGGACGGGGCACTGAAGCTTTCTTT
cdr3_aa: CASSPATGQGRGTEAFF

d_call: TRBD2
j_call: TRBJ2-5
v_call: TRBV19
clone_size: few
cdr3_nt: TGTGCCAGTAGTATACTAGCGGGAGGGCCAGAGACCCAGTACTTC
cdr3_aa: CASSILAGGPETQYF

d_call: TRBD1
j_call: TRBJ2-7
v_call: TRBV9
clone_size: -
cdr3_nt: TGTGCCAGCAGCGTAGAGGACAGGAACGACGAGCAGTACTTC
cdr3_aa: CASSVEDRNDEQYF

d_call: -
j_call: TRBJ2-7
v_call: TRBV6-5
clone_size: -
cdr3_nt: TGTGCCAGCAGTTTTGGCGGGGGCACCTACGAGCAGTACTTC
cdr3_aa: CASSFGGGTYEQYF

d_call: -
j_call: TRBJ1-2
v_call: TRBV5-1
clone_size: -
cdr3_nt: TGCGCCAGCAGTGGGGGGGCGGATGGCTACACCTTC
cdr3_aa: CASSGGADGYTF

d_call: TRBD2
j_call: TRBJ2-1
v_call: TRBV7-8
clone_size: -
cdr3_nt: TGTGCCAGCAGCTTAGAACTAGCGGGTTATAATGAGCAGTTCTTC
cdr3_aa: CASSLELAGYNEQFF

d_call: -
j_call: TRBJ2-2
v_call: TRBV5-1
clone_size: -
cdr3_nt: TGCGCCAGCACCATGGGGCCAGGGCGGCCCGGGGAGCTGTTTTTT
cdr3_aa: CASTMGPGRPGELFF

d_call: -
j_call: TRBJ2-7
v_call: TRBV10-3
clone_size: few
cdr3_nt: TGTGCCATCAGTGTACAGAACACCGAGCAGTACTTC
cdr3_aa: CAISVQNTEQYF

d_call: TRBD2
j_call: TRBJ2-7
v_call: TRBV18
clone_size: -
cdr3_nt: TGTGCCAGCTCACCACCGGGGACTAGAGCACCTGGGTACGAGCAGTACTTC
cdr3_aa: CASSPPGTRAPGYEQYF

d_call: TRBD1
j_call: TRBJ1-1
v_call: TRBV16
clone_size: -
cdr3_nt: TGTGCCAGCAGCCAGGACAGGGTGGACACTGAAGCTTTCTTT
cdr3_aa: CASSQDRVDTEAFF

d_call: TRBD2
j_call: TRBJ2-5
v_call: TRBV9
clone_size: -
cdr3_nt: TGTGCCAGCAGCGTAGGGACTAGCGAGACCCAGTACTTC
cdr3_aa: CASSVGTSETQYF

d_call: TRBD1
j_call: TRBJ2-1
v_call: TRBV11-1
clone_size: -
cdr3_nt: TGTGCCAGCAGCTCTCCGGGACAGGTGACCAATGAGCAGTTCTTC
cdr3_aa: CASSSPGQVTNEQFF

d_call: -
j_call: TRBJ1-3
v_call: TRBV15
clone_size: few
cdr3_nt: TGTGCCACCAGTCCCGGAGCTGGAAACACCATATATTTT
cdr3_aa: CATSPGAGNTIYF

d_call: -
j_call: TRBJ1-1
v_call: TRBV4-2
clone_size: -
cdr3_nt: TGTGCCAGCAGCCAAGGAGGACTTAGGCGCACTGAAGCTTTCTTT
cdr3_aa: CASSQGGLRRTEAFF

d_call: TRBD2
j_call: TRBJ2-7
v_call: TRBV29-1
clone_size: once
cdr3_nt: TGCAGCGTTGTTCGGGCTAGCGGATCCTACGAGCAGTACTTC
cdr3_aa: CSVVRASGSYEQYF

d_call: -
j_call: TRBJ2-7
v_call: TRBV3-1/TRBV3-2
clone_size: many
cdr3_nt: TGTGCCAGCAGCTTCACGGTCTACGAGCAGTACTTC
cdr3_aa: CASSFTVYEQYF

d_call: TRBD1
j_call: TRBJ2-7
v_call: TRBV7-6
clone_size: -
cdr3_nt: TGTGCCAGCAGTCCGTACCCCATCAGTCTCGCAGGGGGCCGGGGGCTCGAGCAGTACTTC
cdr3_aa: CASSPYPISLAGGRGLEQYF

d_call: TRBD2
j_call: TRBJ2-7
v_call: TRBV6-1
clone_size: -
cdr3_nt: TGTGCCAGCAGTGAAGGCGCCCTAGCGGGAGCCGGTGACGAGCAGTACTTC
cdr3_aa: CASSEGALAGAGDEQYF

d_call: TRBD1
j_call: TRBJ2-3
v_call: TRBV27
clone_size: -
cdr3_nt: TGTGCCAGCAGTCCAAGACAGGGGTGGAGTAGTACAGATACGCAGTATTTT
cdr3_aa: CASSPRQGWSSTDTQYF

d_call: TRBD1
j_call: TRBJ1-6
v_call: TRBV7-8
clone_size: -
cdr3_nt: TGTGCCAGCAGCCGACCGGGACAGGGAACTTCACCCCTCCACTTT
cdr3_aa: CASSRPGQGTSPLHF

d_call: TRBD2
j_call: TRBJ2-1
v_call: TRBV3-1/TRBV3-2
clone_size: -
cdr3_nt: TGTGCCAGCAGCCCAGGCCTTAGCGGGAGTTCTAATGAGCAGTTCTTC
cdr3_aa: CASSPGLSGSSNEQFF

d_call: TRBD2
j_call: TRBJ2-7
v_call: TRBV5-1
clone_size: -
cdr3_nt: TGCGCCAGCAGAGGGGGGCAAGCGGGAGCCCCCGCTAATAGGTACGAGCAGTACTTC
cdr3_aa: CASRGGQAGAPANRYEQYF

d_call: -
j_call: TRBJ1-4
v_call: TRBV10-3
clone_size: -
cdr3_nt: TGTGCCATCAGTGTCGGGACAACTAATGAAAAACTGTTTTTT
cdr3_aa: CAISVGTTNEKLFF

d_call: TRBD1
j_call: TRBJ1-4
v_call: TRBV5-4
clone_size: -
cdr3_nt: TGTGCCAGCACCTCGGACAGGGCCGAAAAACTGTTTTTT
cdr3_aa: CASTSDRAEKLFF

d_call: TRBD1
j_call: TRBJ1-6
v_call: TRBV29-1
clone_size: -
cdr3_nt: TGCAGCGTAAAAACAGGGGGCAATTCACCCCTCCACTTT
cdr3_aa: CSVKTGGNSPLHF

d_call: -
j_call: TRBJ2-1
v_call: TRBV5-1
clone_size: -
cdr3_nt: TGCGCCAGCAGCTTGCTGGCGGGATTGTACAATGAGCAGTTCTTC
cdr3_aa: CASSLLAGLYNEQFF

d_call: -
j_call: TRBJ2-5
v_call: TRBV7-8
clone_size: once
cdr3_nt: TGTGCCAGCAGCTCATCATCCGGGATTGGGGAGACCCAGTACTTC
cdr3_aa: CASSSSSGIGETQYF

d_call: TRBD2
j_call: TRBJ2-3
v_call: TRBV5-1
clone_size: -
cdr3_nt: TGCGCCAGCAGAAACCCCCGGACTAGCGGGGTCCCCCGGGATACGCAGTATTTT
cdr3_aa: CASRNPRTSGVPRDTQYF

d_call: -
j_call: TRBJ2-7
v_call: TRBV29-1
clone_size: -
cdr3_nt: TGCAGCGTTAAGTTCCGTTGGGGACTGACCTACGAGCAGTACTTC
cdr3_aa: CSVKFRWGLTYEQYF

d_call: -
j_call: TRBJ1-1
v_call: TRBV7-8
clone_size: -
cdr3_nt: TGTGCCAGCAGCCGAGCGGGGCTGGCGAACACTGAAGCTTTCTTT
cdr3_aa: CASSRAGLANTEAFF

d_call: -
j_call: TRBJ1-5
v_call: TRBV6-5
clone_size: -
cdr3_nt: TGTGCCAGCAGTCTCCAAGGGGGAGGGCGGCAGCCCCAGCATTTT
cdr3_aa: CASSLQGGGRQPQHF

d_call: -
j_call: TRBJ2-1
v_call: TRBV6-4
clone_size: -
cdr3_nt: TGTGCCAGCAGCAGGGACTCCTACAATGAGCAGTTCTTC
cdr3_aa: CASSRDSYNEQFF

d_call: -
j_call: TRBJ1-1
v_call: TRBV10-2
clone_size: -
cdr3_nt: TGCGCCAGCAGTGACTACAGGAGCAATACTGAAGCTTTCTTT
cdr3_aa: CASSDYRSNTEAFF